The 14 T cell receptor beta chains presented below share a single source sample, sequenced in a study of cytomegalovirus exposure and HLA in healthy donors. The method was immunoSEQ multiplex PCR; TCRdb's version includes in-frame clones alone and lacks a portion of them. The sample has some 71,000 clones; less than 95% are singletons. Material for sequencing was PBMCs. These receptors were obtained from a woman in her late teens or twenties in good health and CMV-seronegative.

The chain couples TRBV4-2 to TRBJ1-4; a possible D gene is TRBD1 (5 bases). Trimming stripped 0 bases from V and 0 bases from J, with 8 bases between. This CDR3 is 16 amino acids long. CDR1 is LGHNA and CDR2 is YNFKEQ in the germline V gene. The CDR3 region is CASSQEGVATNEKLFF. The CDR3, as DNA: TGTGCCAGCAGCCAAGAAGGGGTTGCAACTAATGAAAAACTGTTTTTT.

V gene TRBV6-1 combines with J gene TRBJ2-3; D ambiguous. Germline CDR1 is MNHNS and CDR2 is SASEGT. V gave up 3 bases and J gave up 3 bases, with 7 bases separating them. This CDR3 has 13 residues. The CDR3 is CASSDSRTDTQYF. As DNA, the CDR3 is TGTGCCAGCAGTGACTCTCGTACAGATACGCAGTATTTT.

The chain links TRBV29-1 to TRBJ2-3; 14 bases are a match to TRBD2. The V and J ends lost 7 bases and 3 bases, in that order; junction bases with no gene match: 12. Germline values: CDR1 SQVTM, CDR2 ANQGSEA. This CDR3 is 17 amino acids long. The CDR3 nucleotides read TGCAGCGCCACGCCATTGGGACTAGCGGGAGTAACAGATACGCAGTATTTT. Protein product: CSATPLGLAGVTDTQYF.

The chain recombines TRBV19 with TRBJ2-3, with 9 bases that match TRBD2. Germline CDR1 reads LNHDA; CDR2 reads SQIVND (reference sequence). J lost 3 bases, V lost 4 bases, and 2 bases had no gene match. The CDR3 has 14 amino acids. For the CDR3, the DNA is TGTGCCAGTAGTAGCGGGGGGGCTACAGATACGCAGTATTTT. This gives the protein CASSSGGATDTQYF. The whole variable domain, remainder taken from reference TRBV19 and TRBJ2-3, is DGGITQSPKYLFRKEGQNVTLSCEQNLNHDAMYWYRQDPGQGLRLIYYSQIVNDFQKGDIAEGYSVSREKKESFPLTVTSAQKNPTAFYLCASSSGGATDTQYFGPGTRLTVL.

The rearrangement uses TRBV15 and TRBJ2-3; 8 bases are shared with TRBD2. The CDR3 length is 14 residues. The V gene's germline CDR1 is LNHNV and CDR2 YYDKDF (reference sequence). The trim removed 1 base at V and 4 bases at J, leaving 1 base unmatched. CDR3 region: CATSRALAADTQYF. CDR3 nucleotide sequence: TGTGCCACCAGCAGAGCACTAGCGGCAGATACGCAGTATTTT.

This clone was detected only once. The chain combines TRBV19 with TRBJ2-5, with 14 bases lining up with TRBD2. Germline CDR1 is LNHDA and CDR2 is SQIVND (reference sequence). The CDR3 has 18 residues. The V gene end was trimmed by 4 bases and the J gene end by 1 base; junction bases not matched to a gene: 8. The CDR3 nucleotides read TGTGCCAGTAGTAGAGGACTAGCGGGGGGCTTCTCCCAAGAGACCCAGTACTTC. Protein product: CASSRGLAGGFSQETQYF.

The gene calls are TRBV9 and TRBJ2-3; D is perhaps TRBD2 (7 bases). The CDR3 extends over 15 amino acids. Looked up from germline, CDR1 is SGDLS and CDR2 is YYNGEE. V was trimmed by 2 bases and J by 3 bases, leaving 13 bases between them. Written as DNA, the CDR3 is TGTGCCAGCAGCGTTGCGGGGGCCGAAACAGATACGCAGTATTTT. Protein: CASSVAGAETDTQYF.

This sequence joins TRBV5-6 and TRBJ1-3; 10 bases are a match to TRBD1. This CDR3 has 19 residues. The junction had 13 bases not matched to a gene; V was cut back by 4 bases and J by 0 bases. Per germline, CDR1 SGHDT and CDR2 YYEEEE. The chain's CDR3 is CASSPRGGTGDRSGNTIYF. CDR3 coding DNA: TGTGCCAGCAGCCCTCGGGGGGGGACAGGGGACCGCTCTGGAAACACCATATATTTT.

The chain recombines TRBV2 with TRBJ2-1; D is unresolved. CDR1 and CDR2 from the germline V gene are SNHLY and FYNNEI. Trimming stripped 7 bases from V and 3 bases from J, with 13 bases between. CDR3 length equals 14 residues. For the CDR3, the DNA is TGTGCCAGCACAACAGACCAAAACTACAATGAGCAGTTCTTC. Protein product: CASTTDQNYNEQFF.

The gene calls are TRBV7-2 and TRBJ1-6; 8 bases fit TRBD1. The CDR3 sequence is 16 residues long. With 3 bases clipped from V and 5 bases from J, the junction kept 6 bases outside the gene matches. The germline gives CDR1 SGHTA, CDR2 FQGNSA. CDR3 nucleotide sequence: TGTGCCAGCAGCTTCCAAGGACAGGGAGATAATTCACCCCTCCACTTT. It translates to CASSFQGQGDNSPLHF.

The CDR3, as DNA: TGTGCCAGCAGCGGGGGGACAGGGACCGCAGATACGCAGTATTTT. This codes for CASSGGTGTADTQYF. The chain links TRBV13 to TRBJ2-3; 9 bases line up with TRBD1. The germline V gene has CDR1 PRHDT and CDR2 FYEKMQ (reference sequence). The CDR3 totals 15 residues. The ends lost 5 bases at V and 4 bases at J; junction bases unmatched: 7.

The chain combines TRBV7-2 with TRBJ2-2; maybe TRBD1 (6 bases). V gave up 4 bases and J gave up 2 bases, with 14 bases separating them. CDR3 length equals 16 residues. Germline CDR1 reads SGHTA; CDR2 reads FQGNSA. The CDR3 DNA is TGTGCCAGCAGCTCGTGGGGGACACTCAACACCGGGGAGCTGTTTTTT. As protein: CASSSWGTLNTGELFF.

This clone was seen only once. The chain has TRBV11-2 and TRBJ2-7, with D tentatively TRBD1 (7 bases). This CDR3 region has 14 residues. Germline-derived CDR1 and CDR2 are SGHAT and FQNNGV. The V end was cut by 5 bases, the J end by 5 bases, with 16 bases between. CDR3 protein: CASSESARGDEQYF. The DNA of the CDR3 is TGTGCCAGCAGCGAGTCAGCCAGGGGGGACGAGCAGTACTTC.

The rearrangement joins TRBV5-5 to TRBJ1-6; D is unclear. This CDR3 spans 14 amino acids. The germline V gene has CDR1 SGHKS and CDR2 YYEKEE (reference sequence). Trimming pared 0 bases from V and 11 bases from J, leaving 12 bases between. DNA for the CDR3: TGTGCCAGCAGCTTGGAAGACCCTCGGGCACCCCTCCACTTT. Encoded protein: CASSLEDPRAPLHF. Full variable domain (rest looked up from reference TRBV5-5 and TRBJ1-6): DAGVTQSPTHLIKTRGQQVTLRCSPISGHKSVSWYQQVLGQGPQFIFQYYEKEERGRGNFPDRFSARQFPNYSSELNVNALLLGDSALYLCASSLEDPRAPLHFGNGTRLTVT.